The clone carrying this TCR beta chain has at least ten counts. The antigen is undetermined. CDR1 is SGHAT and CDR2 is FQNNGV in the germline V gene. There are 16 residues in the CDR3. Trimming took 1 base from V and 0 from J, leaving 13 bases between them. The study excluded patients with other autoimmune diseases, uncontrolled infections, pregnancy or lactation. This entry belongs to a study of Graves' ophthalmopathy and Graves' hyperthyroidism. As the template, RNA transcripts were used to amplify TCR beta CDR3 regions. Scientists carried out first-round RT-PCR using HTBI primers and then a second-round multiplex PCR. TCRdb called the multiplex PCR reads again in MiXCR, with one record for every CDR3 protein. The data hold under 350,000 distinct CDR3 sequences, with around a sixth observed a single time. Points from the study as a whole: Both an approximately 69% sensitivity and a roughly 72% specificity characterized the model's predictions of ophthalmopathy progression. Researchers report that a 13-signature model separated ophthalmopathy from stable hyperthyroidism, posting almost 90% sensitivity and 65% to 82% specificity. Blood also contained most of the expanded thyroid clonotypes above 0.001 frequency.

Sequencing used peripheral blood. The origin of this receptor is an adult man with Graves' ophthalmopathy. This chain connects TRBV11-2 to TRBJ2-7, with no clear D. The CDR3, as DNA: TGTGCCAGCAGCTTAGTCTTCGCGGTTAGCTCCTACGAGCAGTACTTC. Translated, it gives CASSLVFAVSSYEQYF.